This T cell receptor beta chain was recorded in a study of identical twins. In TCRdb, the 5' RACE reads were re-called with MiXCR into one record per CDR3 protein. The repertoire has some 900,000 distinct CDR3 sequences, around an eighth of them found once; the top ten carry about 1.5%. Study results and limitations: The study reached conclusions through statistical analysis that was cross-sectional, not following the same donors.

This clonotype showed up just a few times. Its antigen remains unknown. Germline assignment: CDR1 DFQATT and CDR2 SNEGSKA (reference sequence). CDR3 length equals 13 residues. Trimming cost V 1 base and J 7 bases, with 14 bases left between them. These data are also associated with another study on yellow fever vaccine responses in identical twins. Per that paper: It has been reported that, in twins, the vaccine T cell response seemed partly convergent and partly personalized.

Sequencing input: PBMCs. The receptor's source is a woman between 18 and 29 years old in good health. The V call is TRBV20-1, the J call TRBJ2-7, with a weak D call TRBD2 (6 bases). CDR3 protein: CSARVPADYEQYF. In DNA form, the CDR3 reads TGCAGTGCTAGAGTCCCGGCGGACTATGAGCAGTACTTC.